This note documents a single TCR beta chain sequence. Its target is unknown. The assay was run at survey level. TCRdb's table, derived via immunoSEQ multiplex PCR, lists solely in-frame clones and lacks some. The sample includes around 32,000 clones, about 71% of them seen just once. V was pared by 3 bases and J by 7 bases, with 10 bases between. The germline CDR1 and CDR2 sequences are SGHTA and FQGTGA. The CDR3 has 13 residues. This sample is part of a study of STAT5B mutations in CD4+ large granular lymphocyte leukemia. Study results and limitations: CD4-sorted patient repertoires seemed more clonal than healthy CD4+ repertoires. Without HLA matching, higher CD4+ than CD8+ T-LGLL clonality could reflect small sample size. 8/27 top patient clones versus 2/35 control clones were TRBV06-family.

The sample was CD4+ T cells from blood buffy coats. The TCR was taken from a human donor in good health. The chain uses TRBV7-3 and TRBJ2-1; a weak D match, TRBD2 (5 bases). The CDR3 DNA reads TGTGCCAGCAGCTTCGGGGTGGGGAATGAGCAGTTCTTC. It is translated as CASSFGVGNEQFF. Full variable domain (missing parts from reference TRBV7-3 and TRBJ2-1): GAGVSQTPSNKVTEKGKYVELRCDPISGHTALYWYRQSLGQGPEFLIYFQGTGAADDSGLPNDRFFAVRPEGSVSTLKIQRTERGDSAVYLCASSFGVGNEQFFGPGTRLTVL.